The 25 T cell receptor beta chains presented below share a single source sample, sequenced in a study of blood T cell repertoires in COVID-19. Only in-frame clones appear in the TCRdb table, and some are missing; sequencing was by immunoSEQ multiplex PCR. This table holds about 120,000 clones, 55% to 75% found once. Material for sequencing was peripheral blood. The receptor set was obtained from a woman in her seventies with acute or convalescent COVID-19.

The rearrangement uses TRBV9 and TRBJ2-7; TRBD2 matches 10 bases. The CDR3 contains 15 residues. V trimming: 2 bases; J trimming: 5 bases; junction bases outside the gene matches: 7. Per the germline V gene, CDR1 is SGDLS and CDR2 is YYNGEE. CDR3 in amino acids: CASSVGLAEENEQYF. DNA of the CDR3: TGTGCCAGCAGCGTCGGACTAGCGGAAGAAAACGAGCAGTACTTC.

This clone was counted a few times. The chain has TRBV28 and TRBJ1-4, with TRBD1 identical over 8 bases. Germline CDR1 MDHEN, CDR2 SYDVKM. V dropped 7 bases and J dropped 8; count of bases not matched to a gene: 3. The CDR3 sequence is 12 residues long. CDR3 loop: CASTDRAEKLFF. The CDR3 region has the DNA TGTGCCAGCACGGACAGGGCGGAAAAACTGTTTTTT.

This clone has a single count. The CDR3 loop is CASFLRGTGELFF. As DNA, the CDR3 is TGTGCCAGTTTTCTCAGGGGCACCGGGGAGCTGTTTTTT. This rearrangement joins TRBV19 to TRBJ2-2, with D tentatively TRBD1 (6 bases). The CDR3 loop spans 13 amino acids. Trimming took off 8 bases at V and 4 bases at J, with 11 bases between the two ends. The V gene's germline CDR1 is LNHDA and CDR2 SQIVND (reference sequence).

V usage is TRBV29-1 and J usage is TRBJ2-3; D remains ambiguous. Germline V gives CDR1 SQVTM, CDR2 ANQGSEA. The CDR3 covers 14 residues. Trimming stripped 6 bases from V and 0 bases from J, with 13 bases between. The CDR3 DNA is TGCAGCGTCGAGTCCTCTACCAGCACAGATACGCAGTATTTT. Its protein is CSVESSTSTDTQYF.

V gene TRBV18 combines with J gene TRBJ2-3; 11 bases map to TRBD2. Germline loops: CDR1 KGHSH, CDR2 LQKENI. The length of the CDR3 is 15 residues. After removal of 3 bases from V and 4 bases from J, the junction contained 3 bases not matched to a gene. Here the CDR3 reads CASSPTSGASDTQYF. CDR3 DNA sequence: TGTGCCAGCTCACCGACTAGCGGGGCATCAGATACGCAGTATTTT. Variable domain in full (rest from reference TRBV18 and TRBJ2-3): NAGVMQNPRHLVRRRGQEARLRCSPMKGHSHVYWYRQLPEEGLKFMVYLQKENIIDESGMPKERFSAEFPKEGPSILRIQQVVRGDSAAYFCASSPTSGASDTQYFGPGTRLTVL.

This clone appeared many times. V usage is TRBV6-1 and J usage is TRBJ2-1, with 7 bases matching TRBD2. CDR3 size: 15 residues. V shed 2 bases and J 4 bases; nucleotides not matched to a gene: 5. Germline loops: CDR1 MNHNS, CDR2 SASEGT. The CDR3 reads CASSERAGSYNEQFF. The DNA of the CDR3 is TGTGCCAGCAGTGAACGAGCGGGATCTTACAATGAGCAGTTCTTC.

V and J are TRBV19 and TRBJ1-1, with 7 bases identical to TRBD1. V lost 7 bases to trimming and J lost 6 bases; unmatched junction nucleotides: 11. Per the germline V gene, CDR1 is LNHDA and CDR2 is SQIVND (reference sequence). The CDR3 loop spans 14 amino acids. CDR3 coding DNA: TGTGCCAGTACCCGAGGACAGGCTGGATCTGAAGCTTTCTTT. Amino acid sequence: CASTRGQAGSEAFF.

The chain is built from TRBV7-8 and TRBJ2-7; a weak D match, TRBD1 (5 bases). The V end was cut by 5 bases, the J end by 1 base, with 15 bases between. CDR3 size: 15 residues. Per the germline V gene, CDR1 is SGHVS and CDR2 is FQNEAQ. The CDR3 loop reads CASSRTLQVSYEQYF. The CDR3 DNA is TGTGCCAGCAGCCGTACACTACAGGTGTCCTACGAGCAGTACTTC.

The CDR3 region has the DNA TGTGCCAGCAGCGAGTCCCTCACAGGGGTAGACGAGCAGTACTTC. Encoded protein: CASSESLTGVDEQYF. The gene calls are TRBV2 and TRBJ2-7, with 7 bases that match TRBD1. Germline V lookup: CDR1 SNHLY, CDR2 FYNNEI. The V gene end was trimmed by 6 bases and the J gene end by 5 bases; junction bases not matched to a gene: 13. The CDR3 is 15 amino acids.

This rearrangement joins TRBV6-6 to TRBJ2-2; tentative D call: TRBD2 (6 bases). Germline CDR1 MNHNY, CDR2 SVGAGI (reference sequence). V was shortened by 3 bases and J by 3 bases, with 11 bases between the two germline ends. This CDR3 comprises 15 residues. CDR3 in DNA: TGTGCCAGCAGTTATAGGGGACTTGACACCGGGGAGCTGTTTTTT. It yields the protein CASSYRGLDTGELFF.

The rearrangement joins TRBV19 to TRBJ2-3; D ambiguous. Germline V gene lookup returns CDR1 LNHDA and CDR2 SQIVND (reference sequence). This CDR3 has 14 amino acids. V lost 3 bases to trimming and J lost 2 bases, with 9 bases between them. The CDR3 DNA is TGTGCCAGTAGTATTTGGAGTCCCACAGATACGCAGTATTTT. This encodes CASSIWSPTDTQYF.

The chain employs TRBV6-1 and TRBJ2-5; TRBD2 is a possible D gene (6 bases). The CDR3 is 14 residues long. Trimming shortened V by 6 bases and J by 5 bases, and 16 bases separated the two germline ends. The germline V gene encodes CDR1 MNHNS and CDR2 SASEGT. CDR3 nucleotides: TGTGCCAGCAGCTACCCGGCGGAGGGGGAGACCCAGTACTTC. Translated: CASSYPAEGETQYF.

In DNA, the CDR3 is TGTGCCAGCAGTTTAATGCCCTTAGCTAACTATGGCTACACCTTC. This translates into CASSLMPLANYGYTF. The rearrangement links TRBV27 to TRBJ1-2; D not certain. Germline V CDR1 and CDR2: MNHEY, SMNVEV (reference sequence). CDR3 length: 15 residues. The V gene lost 2 bases and the J gene lost 0 bases, with 10 bases spanning the gap.

This rearrangement joins TRBV30 to TRBJ2-6; tentatively, D is TRBD2 (5 bases). Trimming took off 3 bases at V and 0 bases at J, with 6 bases between the two ends. This CDR3 spans 14 amino acids. CDR1 GTSNPN and CDR2 SVGIG come from the germline V gene (reference sequence). As DNA, the CDR3 is TGTGCCTGGAGCCGGGACTCTGGGGCCAACGTCCTGACTTTC. Amino acid sequence: CAWSRDSGANVLTF.

This clone was detected once. This chain joins TRBV6-5 and TRBJ1-2, with TRBD1 as a possible D gene (5 bases). Trimming pared 11 bases from V and 4 bases from J, leaving 11 bases between. The CDR3 length is 11 residues. The germline gives CDR1 MNHEY, CDR2 SVGAGI. The CDR3: CAAGRTYGYTF. CDR3 nucleotide sequence: TGTGCCGCGGGGCGAACCTATGGCTACACCTTC.

CDR3 nucleotides: TGCGCCAGCAGCCAAGCTTCGGGACTAGGGTACAATGAGCAGTTCTTC. Its protein is CASSQASGLGYNEQFF. The chain is built from TRBV4-1 and TRBJ2-1; 8 nucleotides agree with TRBD2. With 1 base clipped from V and 4 bases from J, the junction kept 6 bases outside the gene matches. The germline CDR1 and CDR2 sequences are MGHRA and YSYEKL. The CDR3 sequence is 16 residues long.

The gene calls are TRBV9 and TRBJ2-5; 8 bases line up with TRBD2. Germline-derived CDR1 and CDR2 are SGDLS and YYNGEE. The CDR3 runs 14 residues. V lost 4 bases to trimming and J lost 1 base; unmatched junction nucleotides: 3. The CDR3, as DNA: TGTGCCAGCAGCTCCGGGGGGGCCCAAGAGACCCAGTACTTC. This sequence encodes CASSSGGAQETQYF.

The CDR3 bases are TGTGCCAGCTCACCACGACAGGGGGGCGGCTATGGCTACACCTTC. Translated: CASSPRQGGGYGYTF. This rearrangement joins TRBV18 to TRBJ1-2; 9 bases are a match to TRBD1. Germline CDR1 and CDR2: KGHSH and LQKENI. The CDR3 sequence is 15 residues long. J gave up 4 bases and V 1 base, and 4 bases lay outside the gene matches.

The chain links TRBV4-3 to TRBJ1-4; possibly TRBD1 for D (5 bases). Per the germline V gene, CDR1 is LGHNA and CDR2 is YSLEER. The CDR3 loop spans 16 amino acids. Trimming cost V 0 bases and J 8 bases, with 16 bases left between them. The CDR3 spells CASSQDRGQGGEKLFF. The CDR3 coding sequence is TGCGCCAGCAGCCAAGACCGTGGGCAGGGAGGGGAAAAACTGTTTTTT.

V is TRBV5-1 and J is TRBJ2-1; 11 positions match TRBD1. V was pared by 3 bases and J by 6 bases, with 5 bases of the junction left unmatched. Germline values: CDR1 SGHRS, CDR2 YFSETQ. The CDR3 sequence is 15 residues long. The CDR3 region is CASSSTGQGGNEQFF. The CDR3 nucleotides are TGCGCCAGCAGCTCAACGGGACAGGGGGGCAATGAGCAGTTCTTC.

The gene calls are TRBV4-3 and TRBJ2-2, with 8 bases that match TRBD1. The germline CDR1 and CDR2 sequences are LGHNA and YSLEER. Trimming removed 5 bases from V and 5 bases from J; junction bases left unmatched: 4. This CDR3 has 14 residues. The DNA for the CDR3 is TGCGCCAGCAGCTTAACAGGGGGGACCGGGGAGCTGTTTTTT. This translates into CASSLTGGTGELFF.

This rearrangement joins TRBV19 to TRBJ1-1; tentative D call: TRBD1 (6 bases). The CDR3 is 13 amino acids. Trimming shortened V by 1 base and J by 8 bases, and 11 bases separated the two germline ends. Germline V gene sequence: CDR1 LNHDA, CDR2 SQIVND (reference sequence). CDR3 protein: CASSIAGRGEAFF. CDR3 coding DNA: TGTGCCAGTAGTATAGCGGGCAGGGGAGAAGCTTTCTTT. The full variable domain, rest sourced from reference TRBV19 and TRBJ1-1, is DGGITQSPKYLFRKEGQNVTLSCEQNLNHDAMYWYRQDPGQGLRLIYYSQIVNDFQKGDIAEGYSVSREKKESFPLTVTSAQKNPTAFYLCASSIAGRGEAFFGQGTRLTVV.

Worth noting for this clone: The germline gene is not matched at one end of the junction; a read error may be the cause. V usage is TRBV7-7 and J usage is TRBJ2-5; D might be TRBD2 (5 bases). CDR1 SSHAT and CDR2 FNYEAQ come from the germline V gene (reference sequence). The CDR3 totals 14 residues. CDR3 protein: CASSQGRGQETQYF. CDR3 bases: TGTGCTAGCAGCCAAGGACGGGGACAAGAGACCCAGTACTTC.

This chain joins TRBV29-1 and TRBJ1-1; 8 bases match TRBD1. Germline-derived CDR1 and CDR2 are SQVTM and ANQGSEA. After removal of 6 bases from V and 1 base from J, the junction contained 7 bases not matched to a gene. This CDR3 region has 14 residues. In DNA form, the CDR3 reads TGCAGCGTAGCAGGGGGCTGGGGGAACACTGAAGCTTTCTTT. This codes for CSVAGGWGNTEAFF.

V and J are TRBV11-2 and TRBJ1-6; no clear D gene. Germline CDR1 SGHAT, CDR2 FQNNGV. The length of the CDR3 is 13 residues. The V gene lost 0 bases and the J gene lost 9 bases, with 6 bases spanning the gap. CDR3 loop: CASSLEFSSPLHF. The DNA for the CDR3 is TGTGCCAGCAGCTTAGAGTTTAGTTCACCCCTCCACTTT.